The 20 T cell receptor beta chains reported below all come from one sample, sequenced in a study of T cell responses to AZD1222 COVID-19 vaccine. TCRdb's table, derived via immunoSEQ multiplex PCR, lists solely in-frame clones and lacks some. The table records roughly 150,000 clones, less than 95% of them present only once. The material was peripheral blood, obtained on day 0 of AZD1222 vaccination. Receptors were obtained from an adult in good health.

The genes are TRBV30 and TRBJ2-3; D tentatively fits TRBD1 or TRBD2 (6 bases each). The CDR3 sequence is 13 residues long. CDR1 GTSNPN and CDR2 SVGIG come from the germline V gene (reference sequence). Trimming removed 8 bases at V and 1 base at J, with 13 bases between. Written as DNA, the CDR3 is TGTGCCGGGGAGGAGGGGGGCACAGATACGCAGTATTTT. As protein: CAGEEGGTDTQYF.

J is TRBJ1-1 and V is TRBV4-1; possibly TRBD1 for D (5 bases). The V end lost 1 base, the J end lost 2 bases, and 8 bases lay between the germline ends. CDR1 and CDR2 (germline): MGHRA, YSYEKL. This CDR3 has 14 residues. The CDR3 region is CASSQVGPNTEAFF. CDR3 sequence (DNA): TGCGCCAGCAGCCAAGTGGGACCAAACACTGAAGCTTTCTTT.

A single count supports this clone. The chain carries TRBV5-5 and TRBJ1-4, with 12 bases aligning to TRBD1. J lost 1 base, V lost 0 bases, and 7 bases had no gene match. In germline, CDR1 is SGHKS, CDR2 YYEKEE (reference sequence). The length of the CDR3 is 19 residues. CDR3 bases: TGTGCCAGCAGCTTGGCCGCCGGGACAGGGGGCCTAACTAATGAAAAACTGTTTTTT. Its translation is CASSLAAGTGGLTNEKLFF.

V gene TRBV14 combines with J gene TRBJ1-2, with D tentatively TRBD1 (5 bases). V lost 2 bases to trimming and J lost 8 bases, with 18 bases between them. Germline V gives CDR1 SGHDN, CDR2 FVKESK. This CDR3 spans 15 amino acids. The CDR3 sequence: CASSQWEGTGGGYTF. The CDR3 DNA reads TGTGCCAGCAGCCAATGGGAAGGGACCGGTGGAGGCTACACCTTC.

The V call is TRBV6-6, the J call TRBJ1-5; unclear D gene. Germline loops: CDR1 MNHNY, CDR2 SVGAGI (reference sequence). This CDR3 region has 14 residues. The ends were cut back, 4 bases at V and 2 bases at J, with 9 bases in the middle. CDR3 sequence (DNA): TGTGCCAGCAGTTTGCTGGAGGGCAATCAGCCCCAGCATTTT. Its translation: CASSLLEGNQPQHF.

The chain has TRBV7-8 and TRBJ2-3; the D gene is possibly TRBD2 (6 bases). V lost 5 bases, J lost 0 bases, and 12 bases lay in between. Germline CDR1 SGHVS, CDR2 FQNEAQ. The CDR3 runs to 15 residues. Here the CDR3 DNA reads TGTGCCAGCAGCATCCGGGACTCTAGCACAGATACGCAGTATTTT. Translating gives CASSIRDSSTDTQYF. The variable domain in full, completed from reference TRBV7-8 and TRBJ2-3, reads GAGVSQSPRYKVAKRGQDVALRCDPISGHVSLFWYQQALGQGPEFLTYFQNEAQLDKSGLPSDRFFAERPEGSVSTLKIQRTQQEDSAVYLCASSIRDSSTDTQYFGPGTRLTVL.

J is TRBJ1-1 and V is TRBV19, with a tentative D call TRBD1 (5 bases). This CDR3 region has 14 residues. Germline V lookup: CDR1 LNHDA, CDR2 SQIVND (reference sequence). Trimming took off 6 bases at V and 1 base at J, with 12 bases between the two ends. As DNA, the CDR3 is TGTGCCAGTAGGACGAGGGGAAGGAACACTGAAGCTTTCTTT. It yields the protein CASRTRGRNTEAFF. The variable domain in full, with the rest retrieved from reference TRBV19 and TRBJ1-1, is DGGITQSPKYLFRKEGQNVTLSCEQNLNHDAMYWYRQDPGQGLRLIYYSQIVNDFQKGDIAEGYSVSREKKESFPLTVTSAQKNPTAFYLCASRTRGRNTEAFFGQGTRLTVV.

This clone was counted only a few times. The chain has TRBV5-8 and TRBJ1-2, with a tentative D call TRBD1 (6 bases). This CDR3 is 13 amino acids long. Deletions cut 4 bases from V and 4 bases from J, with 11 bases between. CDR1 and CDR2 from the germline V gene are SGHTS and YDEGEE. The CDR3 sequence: CASSPDRLYGYTF. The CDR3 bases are TGTGCCAGCAGCCCCGACAGGCTCTATGGCTACACCTTC.

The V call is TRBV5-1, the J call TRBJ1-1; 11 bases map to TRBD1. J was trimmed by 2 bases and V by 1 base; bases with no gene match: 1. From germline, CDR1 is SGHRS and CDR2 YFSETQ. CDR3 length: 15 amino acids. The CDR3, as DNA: TGCGCCAGCAGCTTGTGGACAGGGGGCAACACTGAAGCTTTCTTT. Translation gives CASSLWTGGNTEAFF.

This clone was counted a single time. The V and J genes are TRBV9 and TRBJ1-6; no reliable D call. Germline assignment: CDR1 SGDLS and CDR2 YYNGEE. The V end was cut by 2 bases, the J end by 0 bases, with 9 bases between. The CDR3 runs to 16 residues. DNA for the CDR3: TGTGCCAGCAGCGTTTCGACGAGCTCCTATAATTCACCCCTCCACTTT. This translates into CASSVSTSSYNSPLHF.

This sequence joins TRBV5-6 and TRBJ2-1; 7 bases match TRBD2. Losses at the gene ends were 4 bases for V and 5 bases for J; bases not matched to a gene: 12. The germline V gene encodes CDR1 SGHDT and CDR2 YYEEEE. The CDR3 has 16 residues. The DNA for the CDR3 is TGTGCCAGCAGCCCTTTTTGGGGGAGGGGAAACAATGAGCAGTTCTTC. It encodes CASSPFWGRGNNEQFF. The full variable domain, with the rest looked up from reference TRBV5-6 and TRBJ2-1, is DAGVTQSPTHLIKTRGQQVTLRCSPKSGHDTVSWYQQALGQGPQFIFQYYEEEERQRGNFPDRFSGHQFPNYSSELNVNALLLGDSALYLCASSPFWGRGNNEQFFGPGTRLTVL.

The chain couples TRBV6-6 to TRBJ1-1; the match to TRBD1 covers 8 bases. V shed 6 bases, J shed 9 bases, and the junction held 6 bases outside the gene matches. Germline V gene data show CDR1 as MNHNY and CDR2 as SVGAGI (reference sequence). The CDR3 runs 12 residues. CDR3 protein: CASSPGQGKAFF. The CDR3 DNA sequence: TGTGCCAGCAGCCCCGGACAGGGCAAAGCTTTCTTT.

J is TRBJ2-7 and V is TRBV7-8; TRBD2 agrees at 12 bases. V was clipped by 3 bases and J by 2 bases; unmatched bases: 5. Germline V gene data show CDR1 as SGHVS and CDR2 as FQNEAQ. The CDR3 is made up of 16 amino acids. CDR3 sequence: CASSFPGLAGAYEQYF. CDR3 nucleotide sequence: TGTGCCAGCAGCTTCCCGGGACTAGCGGGCGCCTACGAGCAGTACTTC. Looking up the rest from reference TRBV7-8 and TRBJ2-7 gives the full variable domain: GAGVSQSPRYKVAKRGQDVALRCDPISGHVSLFWYQQALGQGPEFLTYFQNEAQLDKSGLPSDRFFAERPEGSVSTLKIQRTQQEDSAVYLCASSFPGLAGAYEQYFGPGTRLTVT.

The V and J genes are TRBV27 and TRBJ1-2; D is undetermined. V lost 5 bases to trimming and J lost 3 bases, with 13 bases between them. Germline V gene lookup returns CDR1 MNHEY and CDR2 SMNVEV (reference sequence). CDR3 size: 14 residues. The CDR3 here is CASSGVLSDYGYTF. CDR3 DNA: TGTGCCAGCAGTGGTGTGTTGTCAGACTATGGCTACACCTTC.

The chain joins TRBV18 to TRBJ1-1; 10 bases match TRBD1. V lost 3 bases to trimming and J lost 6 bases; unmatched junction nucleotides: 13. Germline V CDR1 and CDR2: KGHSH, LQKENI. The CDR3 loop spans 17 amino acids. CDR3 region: CASSPSSGQGLRPEAFF. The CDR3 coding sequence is TGTGCCAGCTCACCTTCCTCGGGACAGGGGTTGCGTCCTGAAGCTTTCTTT.

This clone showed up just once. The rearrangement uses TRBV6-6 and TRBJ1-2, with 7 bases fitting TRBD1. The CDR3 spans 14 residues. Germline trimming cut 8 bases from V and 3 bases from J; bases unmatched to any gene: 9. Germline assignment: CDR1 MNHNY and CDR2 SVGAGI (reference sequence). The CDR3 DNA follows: TGTGCCAGCGGTCAACAGGGGATTGACTATGGCTACACCTTC. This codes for CASGQQGIDYGYTF.

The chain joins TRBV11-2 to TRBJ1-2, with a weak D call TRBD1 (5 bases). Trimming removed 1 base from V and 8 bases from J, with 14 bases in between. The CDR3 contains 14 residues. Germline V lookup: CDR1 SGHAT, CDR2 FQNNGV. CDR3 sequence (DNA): TGTGCCAGCAGCTTAGTATCGGACATCGGAGGCTACACCTTC. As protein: CASSLVSDIGGYTF.

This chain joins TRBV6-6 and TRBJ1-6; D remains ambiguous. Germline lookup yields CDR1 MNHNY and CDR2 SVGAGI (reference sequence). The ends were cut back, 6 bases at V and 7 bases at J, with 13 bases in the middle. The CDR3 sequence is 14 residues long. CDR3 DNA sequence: TGTGCCAGCAGACACTCTGACCAGAATTCACCCCTCCACTTT. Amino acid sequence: CASRHSDQNSPLHF.

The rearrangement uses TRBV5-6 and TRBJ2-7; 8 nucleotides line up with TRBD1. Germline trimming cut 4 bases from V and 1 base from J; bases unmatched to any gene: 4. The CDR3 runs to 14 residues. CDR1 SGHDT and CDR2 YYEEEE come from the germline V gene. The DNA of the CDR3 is TGTGCCAGCAGCCCAGGGACAGGTTCCTACGAGCAGTACTTC. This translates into CASSPGTGSYEQYF.

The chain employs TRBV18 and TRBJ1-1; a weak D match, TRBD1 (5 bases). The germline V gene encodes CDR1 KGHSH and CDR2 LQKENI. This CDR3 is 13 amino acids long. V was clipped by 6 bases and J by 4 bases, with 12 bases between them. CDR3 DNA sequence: TGTGCCAGCTCGGGGGGGTTGGGCACTGAAGCTTTCTTT. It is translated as CASSGGLGTEAFF.